These 25 T cell receptor beta chains were all obtained from the same sample, sequenced in a study of T cells of healthy individuals (dated by TCRdb to the late 2010s). Library preparation employed 5' RACE. The reads were generated on an Illumina MiSeq. TCRdb handled the public reads itself, with Q25 trimming in fastp and clone calling in MiXCR, and kept productive beta chains. Each CDR3 protein gets just one entry, which takes the most common genes and DNA from the rows behind it. This sample has around 100,000 distinct CDR3 sequences in its table, and 17% of those were observed once. In total, the top ten clones hold approximately 6% of the sample. These receptor sequences come from a human donor in good health.

This clonotype showed up many times. This chain uses TRBV28 with TRBJ1-2, with D tentatively TRBD1 (5 bases). Germline-derived CDR1 and CDR2 are MDHEN and SYDVKM. V was clipped by 8 bases and J by 7 bases, with 17 bases between them. The length of the CDR3 is 13 residues. In DNA form, the CDR3 reads TGTGCCAGCGGCTTACAGGATTTGTCTGGCTACACCTTC. Translated: CASGLQDLSGYTF.

DNA of the CDR3: TGCAGTGCTATGGAAAGCTCCTATAATTCACCCCTCCACTTT. Protein: CSAMESSYNSPLHF. The V gene is TRBV20-1, the J gene TRBJ1-6; no clear D. In germline, CDR1 is DFQATT, CDR2 SNEGSKA (reference sequence). The CDR3 sequence is 14 residues long. Trimming removed 4 bases at V and 0 bases at J, with 7 bases between.

This chain joins TRBV27 and TRBJ1-1; unclear D gene. This CDR3 region has 14 residues. The V gene's germline CDR1 is MNHEY and CDR2 SMNVEV (reference sequence). The V gene lost 3 bases and the J gene lost 4 bases, with 12 bases spanning the gap. CDR3 region: CASSLSPAGTEAFF. In DNA, the CDR3 is TGTGCCAGCAGTTTGTCTCCGGCTGGCACTGAAGCTTTCTTT.

There are a few counts of this clonotype. The J gene is TRBJ2-3, the V gene TRBV2; 12 bases line up with TRBD2. The V and J ends lost 6 bases and 0 bases, in that order; junction bases with no gene match: 4. Germline lookup yields CDR1 SNHLY and CDR2 FYNNEI. The CDR3 runs to 16 residues. The CDR3 DNA follows: TGTGCCAGCAGGAGCACTAGCGGGGGGAGCACAGATACGCAGTATTTT. It specifies CASRSTSGGSTDTQYF.

This clonotype was recorded a few times. The V gene is TRBV6-1, the J gene TRBJ2-3; 15 bases agree with TRBD2. Germline trimming cut 3 bases from V and 4 bases from J; bases unmatched to any gene: 5. CDR1 and CDR2 (germline): MNHNS, SASEGT. The CDR3 has 17 amino acids. The CDR3: CASSEGLAGGGADTQYF. The CDR3 DNA sequence: TGTGCCAGCAGTGAGGGACTAGCGGGGGGTGGGGCAGATACGCAGTATTTT.

This clonotype turned up a few times. The chain carries TRBV20-1 and TRBJ1-2; D not certain. The V end was cut by 7 bases, the J end by 2 bases, with 11 bases between. This CDR3 is 12 amino acids long. The germline V gene encodes CDR1 DFQATT and CDR2 SNEGSKA (reference sequence). The CDR3 DNA reads TGCAGTGAAGGCAGTGTCAACTATGGCTACACCTTC. Protein sequence: CSEGSVNYGYTF.

This clonotype was detected many times. The chain uses TRBV20-1 and TRBJ1-2, with 7 bases lining up with TRBD1. The CDR3 loop spans 13 amino acids. Germline V CDR1 and CDR2: DFQATT, SNEGSKA (reference sequence). V lost 5 bases to trimming and J lost 3 bases; unmatched junction nucleotides: 6. As DNA, the CDR3 is TGCAGTGCTCCGGACAGGTTGGACTATGGCTACACCTTC. As protein: CSAPDRLDYGYTF.

The rearrangement uses TRBV10-3 and TRBJ1-3; D remains unclear. Germline V gives CDR1 ENHRY, CDR2 SYGVKD. Trimming left V 4 bases short and J 0 bases short, with 13 bases between. The CDR3 is made up of 16 amino acids. The chain's CDR3 is CAISGLGHNSGNTIYF. The CDR3 DNA is TGTGCCATCAGTGGTCTAGGGCATAACTCTGGAAACACCATATATTTT.

This clonotype was recorded a few times. The chain links TRBV9 to TRBJ2-3; D is tentatively TRBD1 or TRBD2 (6 bases each). Trimming took 2 bases from V and 3 from J, leaving 13 bases between them. The V gene's germline CDR1 is SGDLS and CDR2 YYNGEE. The CDR3 has 15 residues. This chain's CDR3 is CASSVGGTRTDTQYF. Here the CDR3 DNA reads TGTGCCAGCAGCGTGGGGGGCACCCGTACAGATACGCAGTATTTT.

This clonotype appeared many times. The J gene is TRBJ1-1, the V gene TRBV4-1; no reliable D call. V lost 0 bases to trimming and J lost 0 bases, with 8 bases between them. The CDR3 has 15 residues. Germline values: CDR1 MGHRA, CDR2 YSYEKL. Written as DNA, the CDR3 is TGCGCCAGCAGCCAAGATCTGGGTCTGAACACTGAAGCTTTCTTT. This gives the protein CASSQDLGLNTEAFF.

This chain joins TRBV28 and TRBJ2-7; D possibly corresponds to TRBD2 (6 bases). This CDR3 comprises 16 residues. Trimming stripped 8 bases from V and 2 bases from J, with 22 bases between. The V gene's germline CDR1 is MDHEN and CDR2 SYDVKM. CDR3 sequence: CASGPPGVPTTYEQYF. The DNA of the CDR3 is TGTGCCAGCGGCCCCCCGGGAGTTCCGACGACCTACGAGCAGTACTTC.

This clonotype showed up just a few times. The V call is TRBV7-3, the J call TRBJ2-1, with 11 bases fitting TRBD2. Losses at the gene ends were 5 bases for V and 7 bases for J; bases not matched to a gene: 7. Germline V gives CDR1 SGHTA, CDR2 FQGTGA. There are 15 residues in the CDR3. DNA for the CDR3: TGTGCCAGCAGCATGACTAGCGGGACGTGGAATGAGCAGTTCTTC. Its translation is CASSMTSGTWNEQFF.

In its sample, this clonotype was seen many times. This chain connects TRBV7-9 to TRBJ1-4, with TRBD1 as a possible D gene (6 bases). The CDR3 totals 14 residues. V gave up 3 bases and J gave up 7 bases, with 12 bases separating them. In germline, CDR1 is SEHNR, CDR2 FQNEAQ (reference sequence). The CDR3 region is CASSLGGRGEKLFF. In DNA form, the CDR3 reads TGTGCCAGCAGCTTGGGGGGGCGCGGTGAAAAACTGTTTTTT.

This clonotype came up many times. This sequence joins TRBV5-5 and TRBJ2-3; D remains unclear. The germline V and J ends were trimmed by 6 bases and 5 bases, with 22 bases remaining between them. Germline-derived CDR1 and CDR2 are SGHKS and YYEKEE (reference sequence). There are 16 residues in the CDR3. The CDR3 DNA is TGTGCCAGCATCCCCCGTCCCACCACAATGGGAGATACGCAGTATTTT. Translation: CASIPRPTTMGDTQYF.

The rearrangement joins TRBV27 to TRBJ1-1; 9 bases map to TRBD1. Germline V gives CDR1 MNHEY, CDR2 SMNVEV (reference sequence). V dropped 4 bases and J dropped 1; count of bases not matched to a gene: 10. CDR3 length equals 17 residues. CDR3 DNA sequence: TGTGCCAGCAGTTCCGGACAGGGGCGCTTCACGAACACTGAAGCTTTCTTT. Translating gives CASSSGQGRFTNTEAFF.

This chain connects TRBV18 to TRBJ1-1; 8 positions agree with TRBD1. The CDR3 spans 14 residues. The germline CDR1 and CDR2 sequences are KGHSH and LQKENI. V lost 6 bases and J lost 4; bases outside the gene matches: 7. The DNA of the CDR3 is TGTGCCAGCTCGGAGGACAGGGAGGTCACTGAAGCTTTCTTT. It is translated as CASSEDREVTEAFF.

This clonotype was picked up a small number of times. The chain uses TRBV7-8 and TRBJ2-4, with D possibly matching TRBD1 (5 bases). The CDR3 consists of 16 residues. The V end lost 5 bases, the J end lost 0 bases, and 14 bases lay between the germline ends. Germline V gene data show CDR1 as SGHVS and CDR2 as FQNEAQ. Here the CDR3 DNA reads TGTGCCAGCAGCCGAGACAGAATTTTAGCCAAAAACATTCAGTACTTC. Translation: CASSRDRILAKNIQYF.

This clonotype rates as medium-sized. The chain is built from TRBV2 and TRBJ2-7; D not certain. CDR3 size: 12 residues. Germline lookup yields CDR1 SNHLY and CDR2 FYNNEI. The V end lost 7 bases, the J end lost 0 bases, and 7 bases lay between the germline ends. CDR3 amino acids: CASTTDSYEQYF. As DNA, the CDR3 is TGTGCCAGCACCACAGACTCCTACGAGCAGTACTTC.

The chain is built from TRBV6-5 and TRBJ2-3; D ambiguous. Germline-derived CDR1 and CDR2 are MNHEY and SVGAGI. The CDR3 length is 15 residues. Trimming stripped 6 bases from V and 3 bases from J, with 16 bases between. CDR3 amino acids: CASRPDHVGTDTQYF. CDR3 nucleotides: TGTGCCAGCAGGCCCGACCACGTCGGGACAGATACGCAGTATTTT.

The gene calls are TRBV12-3 or TRBV12-4 and TRBJ1-1; 9 nucleotides match TRBD1. The CDR3 is 14 residues long. J lost 2 bases, V lost 7 bases, and 5 bases had no gene match. Here the CDR3 DNA reads TGTGCCAGCACCCCGGGACAGGGTAACACTGAAGCTTTCTTT. Residues: CASTPGQGNTEAFF.

Many counts were recorded for this clonotype. The V call is TRBV18, the J call TRBJ2-1; 7 bases are shared with TRBD1. Per germline, CDR1 KGHSH and CDR2 LQKENI. V shed 3 bases and J 6 bases; nucleotides not matched to a gene: 11. The CDR3 sequence is 16 residues long. The CDR3 reads CASSPRQGVGFNEQFF. The CDR3 DNA reads as TGTGCCAGCTCACCCCGACAGGGAGTGGGCTTCAATGAGCAGTTCTTC.

This clonotype came up a few times. This chain joins TRBV10-3 and TRBJ1-1, with TRBD1 as a possible D gene (6 bases). The CDR3 runs to 14 residues. The germline CDR1 and CDR2 sequences are ENHRY and SYGVKD. The ends were cut back, 6 bases at V and 1 base at J, with 12 bases in the middle. The CDR3 is CAIRDSGQNTEAFF. As DNA, the CDR3 is TGTGCCATCAGGGACAGCGGACAGAACACTGAAGCTTTCTTT.

This clonotype was recorded a few times. DNA for the CDR3: TGTGCCAGCAGTTCCCCTCCTAGCGGGAGTCCCTACGAGCAGTACTTC. This gives the protein CASSSPPSGSPYEQYF. This chain uses TRBV28 with TRBJ2-7, with 10 positions matching TRBD2. Trimming at V came to 4 bases and at J to 2 bases, leaving 8 bases not matched to a gene. There are 16 residues in the CDR3. Germline-derived CDR1 and CDR2 are MDHEN and SYDVKM.

There are a few counts of this clonotype. This rearrangement joins TRBV10-3 to TRBJ1-5; 8 bases are a match to TRBD1. J was trimmed by 5 bases and V by 4 bases; bases with no gene match: 4. This CDR3 region has 14 residues. CDR1 is ENHRY, CDR2 SYGVKD, per germline. The DNA of the CDR3 is TGTGCCATCAGTGGGCAGGGGGCCGATCAGCCCCAGCATTTT. Translating gives CAISGQGADQPQHF.

The rearrangement links TRBV5-1 to TRBJ2-7; perhaps TRBD2 as D (6 bases). Germline CDR1 SGHRS, CDR2 YFSETQ. Trimming stripped 4 bases from V and 2 bases from J, with 13 bases between. CDR3 length equals 14 residues. In DNA form, the CDR3 reads TGCGCCAGCAGCCCCGACGGGGGTCCCTACGAGCAGTACTTC. It yields the protein CASSPDGGPYEQYF.